The 10 T cell receptor beta chains in this list originate from one sample, sequenced in a study of response to subunit inactivated influenza vaccine. TCRdb reprocessed the RT-PCR reads via MiXCR and lists one record per CDR3 protein. There are roughly 760,000 distinct CDR3 sequences in the sample; 21% occur only once, and approximately 10% lies in the top ten. Sequences were derived from PBMCs from blood, sampled about 5 days after vaccination. The receptors here all came from a man in his forties or fifties who received an inactivated influenza vaccine.

This clonotype turned up a few times. The chain couples TRBV7-2 to TRBJ1-6; 8 nucleotides align to TRBD1. The ends lost 3 bases at V and 5 bases at J; junction bases unmatched: 6. CDR3 length equals 16 residues. The germline V gene encodes CDR1 SGHTA and CDR2 FQGNSA. CDR3 amino acids: CASSLDRVENNSPLHF. The CDR3 nucleotides are TGTGCCAGCAGCTTGGACAGGGTAGAGAATAATTCACCCCTCCACTTT.

V and J are TRBV20-1 and TRBJ2-3; TRBD2 aligns across 10 bases. Germline assignment: CDR1 DFQATT and CDR2 SNEGSKA (reference sequence). The CDR3 covers 13 residues. Losses at the gene ends were 5 bases for V and 6 bases for J; bases not matched to a gene: 5. CDR3 bases: TGCAGTGCTTCAGCGGGAGGGCCTGATACGCAGTATTTT. Its protein is CSASAGGPDTQYF.

At least ten counts were recorded for this clonotype. This chain joins TRBV29-1 and TRBJ1-1, with 7 bases matching TRBD1. With V trimmed by 3 bases and J by 3 bases, 7 bases remained unmatched. Germline V CDR1 and CDR2: SQVTM, ANQGSEA. The CDR3 length is 14 residues. CDR3 region: CSVETTGIYTEAFF. In DNA form, the CDR3 reads TGCAGCGTTGAGACGACAGGGATTTACACTGAAGCTTTCTTT.

The rearrangement joins TRBV5-4 to TRBJ1-2, with D tentatively TRBD1 (5 bases). The CDR3 consists of 14 residues. Trimming removed 6 bases at V and 4 bases at J, with 16 bases between. Germline V gene lookup returns CDR1 SGHNT and CDR2 YYREEE (reference sequence). This chain's CDR3 is CASNPGGVSYGYTF. The DNA of the CDR3 is TGTGCCAGCAACCCGGGGGGGGTTTCCTATGGCTACACCTTC.

The gene calls are TRBV7-9 and TRBJ2-1; 8 nucleotides match TRBD1. The CDR3 has 17 residues. Germline V lookup: CDR1 SEHNR, CDR2 FQNEAQ (reference sequence). J was trimmed by 8 bases and V by 1 base; bases with no gene match: 13. The CDR3 DNA is TGTGCCAGCAGCTTAGAGGGCAGGACAGGGTTATCCGATGAGCAGTTCTTC. As protein: CASSLEGRTGLSDEQFF.

This clonotype was picked up a small number of times. The CDR3 region has the DNA TGTGCCAGCAGTTACTCTAACAGGGGGCATGGAAACACCATATATTTT. Residues: CASSYSNRGHGNTIYF. The V and J genes are TRBV6-5 and TRBJ1-3; 9 bases map to TRBD1. This CDR3 has 16 residues. Looked up from germline, CDR1 is MNHEY and CDR2 is SVGAGI. The V segment lost 0 bases and the J segment 3 bases; nucleotides outside the gene matches: 3.

In DNA form, the CDR3 reads TGTGCCAGCTCACTAAGTATCTATAGACAGGGGGCTCGTAATGAGCAGTTCTTC. It encodes CASSLSIYRQGARNEQFF. The chain couples TRBV18 to TRBJ2-1; TRBD1 aligns across 10 bases. The CDR3 covers 18 residues. V shed 4 bases and J 7 bases; nucleotides not matched to a gene: 16. Looked up from germline, CDR1 is KGHSH and CDR2 is LQKENI.

This clonotype turned up a few times. The chain links TRBV5-1 to TRBJ2-7; 7 nucleotides match TRBD2. Germline V gives CDR1 SGHRS, CDR2 YFSETQ. The ends lost 5 bases at V and 5 bases at J; junction bases unmatched: 7. The CDR3 spans 13 residues. The CDR3 sequence is CASRAAGADEQYF. CDR3 bases: TGCGCCAGCAGGGCCGCGGGAGCGGACGAGCAGTACTTC.

This clonotype occurred many times. The V call is TRBV12-3 or TRBV12-4, the J call TRBJ2-3; possibly TRBD1 or TRBD2 for D (5 bases each). Trimming stripped 3 bases from V and 6 bases from J, with 10 bases between. This CDR3 comprises 13 residues. The CDR3 DNA reads TGTGCCAGCAGTTTGCGCGAGGGGGATACGCAGTATTTT. Translated, it gives CASSLREGDTQYF.

This clonotype showed up just a few times. The rearrangement uses TRBV5-1 and TRBJ2-1; D might be TRBD1 (6 bases). This CDR3 is 14 amino acids long. Per germline, CDR1 SGHRS and CDR2 YFSETQ. Between the trimmed V and J ends, which lost 3 bases and 8 bases, there was a span of 15 bases. The CDR3 spells CASSSGTLRDEQFF. CDR3 in DNA: TGCGCCAGCAGCTCCGGGACACTCCGCGATGAGCAGTTCTTC.